This is a list of T cell receptor beta chains from one sample in a study of blood T cell repertoires in COVID-19. The method was immunoSEQ multiplex PCR; TCRdb's version includes in-frame clones alone and lacks a portion of them. Among hundreds of thousands of clones listed, more than 85% were seen once. The sequenced sample was peripheral blood. These receptor sequences come from a man in his 70s with acute or convalescent COVID-19. The CDR3 runs from the conserved cysteine through the conserved F or W. D genes are given only for firm matches. Expanded clones get a size class; other rows say once, few or many, or leave the size out.

TRBV27	TRBJ1-5	TRBD1	NA	CASSLSGQAYSNQPQHF	TGTGCCAGCAGTTTATCGGGACAGGCTTATAGCAATCAGCCCCAGCATTTT
TRBV7-2	TRBJ2-7	TRBD2	NA	CASSSQAGLYEQYF	TGTGCCAGCAGCTCTCAAGCGGGACTCTACGAGCAGTACTTC
TRBV28	TRBJ1-2	NA	NA	CASSLEGFRGYTF	TGTGCCAGCAGTTTAGAGGGATTTCGAGGCTACACCTTC
TRBV28	TRBJ1-4	TRBD1	NA	CASSLPQGNNEKLFF	TGTGCCAGCAGTTTACCACAGGGGAATAATGAAAAACTGTTTTTT
TRBV4-1	TRBJ2-1	TRBD2	NA	CASSQDHGLAGAYNEQFF	TGCGCCAGCAGCCAAGATCACGGGCTAGCGGGGGCATACAATGAGCAGTTCTTC
TRBV6-5	TRBJ2-7	NA	NA	CASSYFASSEQYF	TGTGCCAGCAGCTACTTCGCGTCTTCCGAGCAGTACTTC
TRBV9	TRBJ1-4	TRBD1	NA	CASSAQRTGALNEKLFF	TGTGCCAGCAGCGCTCAAAGAACAGGGGCCCTCAATGAAAAACTGTTTTTT
TRBV6-5	TRBJ1-6	TRBD1	NA	CASRKRQGYNSPLHF	TGTGCCAGCAGAAAAAGACAGGGATATAATTCACCCCTCCACTTT
TRBV27	TRBJ2-1	NA	NA	CASSTTLYNEQFF	TGTGCCAGCAGTACCACCCTATACAATGAGCAGTTCTTC
TRBV5-1	TRBJ2-3	TRBD1	NA	CASSWAGQGRPSTDTQYF	TGCGCCAGCAGCTGGGCTGGACAGGGCCGACCTAGCACAGATACGCAGTATTTT
TRBV5-1	TRBJ1-1	TRBD1	NA	CASSQNRDSSMNTEAFF	TGCGCCAGCAGCCAAAACCGGGACAGCTCAATGAACACTGAAGCTTTCTTT
TRBV6-2/TRBV6-3	TRBJ1-1	TRBD1	NA	CASSFYRGAFF	TGTGCCAGCAGTTTCTACAGGGGGGCTTTCTTT
TRBV5-6	TRBJ2-7	TRBD1	NA	CASSIGTGDEQYF	TGTGCCAGCAGCATCGGGACAGGGGACGAGCAGTACTTC
TRBV28	TRBJ2-3	TRBD2	NA	CASSLGGVSNTQYF	TGTGCCAGCAGTTTGGGGGGGGTGAGCAATACGCAGTATTTT
TRBV3-1/TRBV3-2	TRBJ1-1	NA	NA	CASSLNRVQTEAFF	TGTGCCAGCAGCCTTAACAGGGTACAGACTGAAGCTTTCTTT
TRBV6-5	TRBJ1-6	TRBD1	NA	CASSDRDYNSPLHF	TGTGCCAGCAGCGACAGGGACTATAATTCACCCCTCCACTTT
TRBV2	TRBJ2-7	TRBD2	NA	CASSERSGRTYEQYF	TGTGCCAGCAGTGAACGGTCCGGGAGGACCTACGAGCAGTACTTC
TRBV21-1	TRBJ2-3	NA	NA	CASSPPVGLAGDRDTQYF	TGTGCCAGCAGCCCCCCGGTGGGACTAGCGGGAGACAGAGATACGCAGTATTTT
TRBV27	TRBJ1-1	NA	NA	CASSLYRATEAFF	TGTGCCAGCAGTTTATACAGGGCGACTGAAGCTTTCTTT
TRBV7-9	TRBJ1-2	NA	NA	CASSSGLNYGYTF	TGTGCCAGCAGCTCGGGACTAAACTATGGCTACACCTTC
TRBV28	TRBJ1-6	NA	NA	CASRPDSGNSPLHF	TGTGCCAGCAGACCGGACTCGGGTAATTCACCCCTCCACTTT
TRBV7-2	TRBJ2-7	NA	NA	CASSARGGIYEQYF	TGTGCCAGCAGCGCCCGCGGAGGGATCTACGAGCAGTACTTC
TRBV7-8	TRBJ1-5	NA	NA	CASSPLAGNQPQHF	TGTGCCAGCAGCCCCCTGGCAGGCAATCAGCCCCAGCATTTT
TRBV7-2	TRBJ2-1	NA	NA	CASSARTANEQFF	TGTGCCAGCAGCGCGCGGACAGCCAATGAGCAGTTCTTC
TRBV4-3	TRBJ1-2	NA	NA	CASSQEWGRENYGYTF	TGCGCCAGCAGCCAAGAGTGGGGCAGGGAAAACTATGGCTACACCTTC
TRBV5-5	TRBJ2-3	TRBD2	NA	CASSQTSGGYTQYF	TGTGCCAGCAGCCAGACTAGCGGTGGGTATACGCAGTATTTT
TRBV5-6	TRBJ1-2	TRBD1	NA	CASRGQDYGYTF	TGTGCCAGCAGAGGACAGGACTATGGCTACACCTTC
TRBV19	TRBJ2-7	TRBD2	once	CASSSRLAGTYEQYF	TGTGCCAGTAGTTCTAGACTAGCGGGGACCTACGAGCAGTACTTC
TRBV5-6	TRBJ2-6	NA	NA	CASSLVGASGANVLTF	TGTGCCAGCAGCTTGGTTGGAGCCAGTGGGGCCAACGTCCTGACTTTC
TRBV10-3	TRBJ1-2	TRBD1	NA	CAISESGQGSGYTF	TGTGCCATCAGTGAGTCGGGACAGGGAAGTGGCTACACCTTC
TRBV11-3	TRBJ2-2	TRBD1	NA	CASSPDRGYTGELFF	TGTGCCAGCAGCCCGGACAGGGGGTACACCGGGGAGCTGTTTTTT
TRBV27	TRBJ2-7	TRBD1	few	CASSLSRGPRQYF	TGTGCCAGCAGTTTATCGAGGGGGCCGAGACAGTACTTC
TRBV25-1	TRBJ1-1	NA	NA	CASREGGGGTEAFF	TGTGCCAGCCGGGAGGGGGGCGGCGGCACTGAAGCTTTCTTT
TRBV7-9	TRBJ1-5	NA	NA	CASSYSGTRQINQPQHF	TGTGCCAGCAGCTATTCCGGGACACGACAAATCAATCAGCCCCAGCATTTT
TRBV11-2	TRBJ1-2	NA	once	CASKIEGVDPYGYTF	TGTGCCAGCAAGATTGAGGGGGTGGACCCCTATGGCTACACCTTC
TRBV7-6	TRBJ1-4	NA	once	CASSLGGRNEKLFF	TGTGCCAGCAGCTTAGGGGGGAGGAATGAAAAACTGTTTTTT
TRBV28	TRBJ2-1	NA	NA	CASSYSGTDNEQFF	TGTGCCAGCAGTTATAGCGGGACAGACAATGAGCAGTTCTTC
TRBV6-5	TRBJ2-7	TRBD1	NA	CASSLTGQGIEQYF	TGTGCCAGCAGTCTCACGGGACAGGGTATCGAGCAGTACTTC
TRBV5-1	TRBJ2-5	NA	NA	CASRGGGETQYF	TGCGCCAGCAGGGGGGGAGGCGAGACCCAGTACTTC
TRBV7-2	TRBJ2-7	TRBD2	NA	CASSRDGPGLAGGGEQYF	TGTGCCAGCAGCCGGGATGGCCCGGGACTAGCGGGGGGCGGCGAGCAGTACTTC
TRBV4-2	TRBJ1-1	NA	medium-sized	CASSYGLRGSRRTEAFF	TGTGCCAGCAGCTATGGTCTTCGAGGGTCGAGGAGGACTGAAGCTTTCTTT
TRBV28	TRBJ1-5	NA	NA	CASSLQGIKPQHF	TGTGCCAGCAGTTTGCAGGGTATCAAGCCCCAGCATTTT
TRBV27	TRBJ2-2	NA	few	CASSRLPGLGYWNTGELFF	TGTGCCAGCAGTCGCCTTCCGGGACTGGGATATTGGAACACCGGGGAGCTGTTTTTT
TRBV10-3	TRBJ1-5	NA	NA	CAISESIGVNQPQHF	TGTGCCATCAGTGAGTCGATAGGGGTCAATCAGCCCCAGCATTTT
TRBV6-2/TRBV6-3	TRBJ2-7	TRBD1	NA	CASSRDRTYEQYF	TGTGCCAGCAGCCGGGACAGGACCTACGAGCAGTACTTC
TRBV28	TRBJ2-1	TRBD2	NA	CASRRGLAINNEQFF	TGTGCCAGCAGGCGGGGACTAGCGATAAACAATGAGCAGTTCTTC
TRBV6-1	TRBJ1-3	NA	NA	CASSEPGGVGNTIYF	TGTGCCAGCAGTGAACCAGGAGGGGTTGGAAACACCATATATTTT
TRBV27	TRBJ1-5	NA	NA	CASSPHNQPQHF	TGTGCCAGCAGTCCCCATAATCAGCCCCAGCATTTT
TRBV19	TRBJ2-3	NA	NA	CASSIAATQYF	TGTGCCAGTAGTATCGCGGCTACGCAGTATTTT
TRBV6-5	TRBJ1-1	TRBD1	NA	CATGQGPMNTEAFF	TGTGCCACCGGACAGGGGCCTATGAACACTGAAGCTTTCTTT
TRBV7-9	TRBJ1-2	NA	NA	CASSDRGTNYGYTF	TGTGCCAGCAGCGACCGGGGGACTAACTATGGCTACACCTTC
TRBV30	TRBJ1-1	NA	once	CAGVVIAEAFF	TGTGCCGGAGTGGTGATCGCTGAAGCTTTCTTT
TRBV29-1	TRBJ2-1	TRBD2	NA	CSPEGGGSYNEQFF	TGCAGCCCAGAGGGCGGGGGTTCCTACAATGAGCAGTTCTTC
TRBV6-2/TRBV6-3	TRBJ1-1	TRBD1	NA	CASSYSDRTEAFF	TGTGCCAGCAGTTACTCGGACAGGACTGAAGCTTTCTTT
TRBV4-3	TRBJ2-3	TRBD2	NA	CASSPQAGGPSDTQYF	TGCGCCAGCAGCCCACAGGCGGGAGGGCCCTCAGATACGCAGTATTTT
TRBV3-1/TRBV3-2	TRBJ2-7	NA	NA	CASSQDGVSYEQYF	TGTGCCAGCAGCCAAGACGGGGTTTCCTACGAGCAGTACTTC
TRBV9	TRBJ2-7	NA	few	CASSEAGGFVHEQYF	TGTGCCAGCAGCGAGGCAGGGGGGTTTGTCCACGAGCAGTACTTC
TRBV28	TRBJ1-5	TRBD1	NA	CASGQGLSQPQHF	TGTGCCAGCGGACAGGGTTTGAGTCAGCCCCAGCATTTT